The sample holds one count of the clone carrying this T cell receptor (beta chain). As yet, its antigen is unknown. Expansion with viral peptide pools was applied to antigen-specific CD4+ T cells by the ViraFEST assay prior to sequencing. An approximately ten-day culture period preceded the isolation of CD4+ T cells. From March to December 2020, the person had a SARS-CoV-2 infection that was confirmed by PCR. The source of the sample is a study of vaccination effects on CD4 cells after COVID-19. Method: immunoSEQ multiplex PCR; TCRdb's copy keeps in-frame clones and lacks some. The sample has more than 20,000 clones, around 66% seen once. CDR1 SGHKS and CDR2 YYEKEE come from the germline V gene (reference sequence). The V and J ends lost 0 bases and 4 bases respectively, with 10 bases between them. This CDR3 spans 14 amino acids.

The TCR sequence derives from a human donor who had a prior SARS-CoV-2 infection. The V gene is TRBV5-5, the J gene TRBJ1-1, with D unclear. Specimen: CD4+ T cells from PBMCs cultured with SARS-CoV-2 spike peptides, collected before COVID-19 vaccination. CDR3 nucleotides: TGTGCCAGCAGCTTGGGTCAGTCAAGCACTGAAGCTTTCTTT. This gives the protein CASSLGQSSTEAFF.